This is a list of T cell receptor beta chains from one sample in a study of T-cell reconstitution after alpha-beta-depleted transplantation in children. TCRdb independently ran MiXCR on the PCR reads; one entry per CDR3 protein. This sample has fewer than 400,000 distinct CDR3 sequences; 23% occur once, and the top ten carry 11%. The sample here was PBMCs, mostly from graft donor cells, taken 180 days after TCRalphabeta/CD19-depleted stem cell transplant. These receptors all stem from a male patient aged 10 to 17 who had a stem cell transplant for acute lymphoblastic leukemia, so the T cells may come from the graft donor. Each CDR3 is given with its conserved first and last residue. D genes are given only for firm matches. Size values are once, few and many counts, or a class for expanded clones, and some rows have none.

v_call	d_call	j_call	clone_size	cdr3_aa	cdr3_nt
TRBV5-1	TRBD1	TRBJ2-1	NA	CASSDGTGSSHSYNEQFF	TGCGCCAGCTCCGACGGGACAGGGTCCTCACACTCCTACAATGAGCAGTTCTTC
TRBV5-6	TRBD2	TRBJ2-1	NA	CPSSPGLATISYNEQFF	TGTCCCAGCAGCCCGGGACTAGCGACCATCTCCTACAATGAGCAGTTCTTC
TRBV12-3/TRBV12-4	TRBD1	TRBJ2-2	NA	CASSDSGTGVTGELFF	TGTGCCAGCAGCGACTCCGGGACAGGGGTCACCGGGGAGCTGTTTTTT
TRBV9	NA	TRBJ2-1	NA	CASSPEASWEQFF	TGTGCCAGCAGCCCCGAGGCTAGCTGGGAGCAGTTCTTC
TRBV4-1	TRBD1	TRBJ1-4	NA	CASSPRDREDEKLFF	TGCGCCAGCAGCCCCCGGGACAGGGAAGATGAAAAACTGTTTTTT
TRBV14	NA	TRBJ1-2	NA	CASRSDANYGYTF	TGTGCCAGCAGATCCGACGCCAACTATGGCTACACCTTC
TRBV4-1	NA	TRBJ1-5	NA	CASSHGPTNQPQHF	TGCGCCAGCAGCCACGGCCCTACTAATCAGCCCCAGCATTTT
TRBV9	NA	TRBJ2-2	few	CASSPGPSRNTGELFF	TGTGCCAGCAGCCCCGGGCCTAGCAGGAACACCGGGGAGCTGTTTTTT
TRBV18	NA	TRBJ1-5	NA	CASSPPEINQPQHF	TGTGCCAGCTCACCTCCAGAGATCAATCAGCCCCAGCATTTT
TRBV5-1	TRBD1	TRBJ2-3	NA	CASSLNRGYKYF	TGCGCCAGCAGTCTCAACAGGGGATATAAATATTTT
TRBV24-1	TRBD2	TRBJ2-7	NA	CATSDFTGTSGYEQYF	TGTGCCACCAGTGATTTTACCGGGACTAGCGGCTACGAGCAGTACTTC
TRBV4-1	TRBD2	TRBJ2-7	few	CASSQDPSGRARYEQYF	TGCGCCAGCAGCCAAGATCCTAGCGGGAGGGCCAGATACGAGCAGTACTTC
TRBV7-3	NA	TRBJ2-1	few	CASSLMGRDASSYNEQFF	TGTGCCAGCAGCTTAATGGGTAGGGACGCCAGCTCCTACAATGAGCAGTTCTTC
TRBV25-1	NA	TRBJ2-3	once	CASSVLDTQYF	TGTGCCAGCAGTGTTCTCGATACGCAGTATTTT
TRBV12-3/TRBV12-4	TRBD2	TRBJ2-3	NA	CASSLAGGPYTDTQYF	TGTGCCAGCAGTTTAGCGGGAGGGCCATACACAGATACGCAGTATTTT
TRBV9	NA	TRBJ2-5	NA	CASSPSWGSGETQYF	TGTGCCAGCAGCCCAAGCTGGGGGAGTGGGGAGACCCAGTACTTC
TRBV5-1	NA	TRBJ2-3	NA	CASTLHPGVGLDTQYF	TGCGCCAGCACCCTCCACCCGGGAGTGGGTTTGGATACGCAGTATTTT
TRBV7-2	NA	TRBJ2-5	NA	CASSPLWRGSYQETQYF	TGTGCCAGCAGCCCCCTTTGGCGGGGCTCGTACCAAGAGACCCAGTACTTC
TRBV6-1	TRBD1	TRBJ1-2	NA	CASSLATWDRVNGYTF	TGTGCCAGCAGTCTGGCTACCTGGGACAGGGTTAATGGCTACACCTTC
TRBV25-1	NA	TRBJ2-3	few	CASSEGTLSTDTQYF	TGTGCCAGCAGTGAAGGGACCCTTAGCACAGATACGCAGTATTTT
TRBV12-3/TRBV12-4	TRBD1	TRBJ2-1	NA	CASSLRQGAISRNEQFF	TGTGCCAGCAGTTTAAGGCAGGGGGCGATCTCTAGGAATGAGCAGTTCTTC
TRBV7-2	NA	TRBJ1-1	once	CASSLGINRLNTEAFF	TGTGCCAGCAGCTTAGGGATTAACAGGTTGAACACTGAAGCTTTCTTT
TRBV3-1	TRBD1	TRBJ2-1	NA	CASSRSGTGFHNEQFF	TGTGCCAGCAGCCGATCCGGGACAGGGTTCCACAATGAGCAGTTCTTC
TRBV9	NA	TRBJ2-6	NA	CASSLQYTGANVLTF	TGTGCCAGCAGCCTTCAGTATACTGGGGCCAACGTCCTGACTTTC
TRBV24-1	NA	TRBJ2-2	NA	CATQGPNTGELFF	TGTGCCACCCAGGGGCCTAACACCGGGGAGCTGTTTTTT